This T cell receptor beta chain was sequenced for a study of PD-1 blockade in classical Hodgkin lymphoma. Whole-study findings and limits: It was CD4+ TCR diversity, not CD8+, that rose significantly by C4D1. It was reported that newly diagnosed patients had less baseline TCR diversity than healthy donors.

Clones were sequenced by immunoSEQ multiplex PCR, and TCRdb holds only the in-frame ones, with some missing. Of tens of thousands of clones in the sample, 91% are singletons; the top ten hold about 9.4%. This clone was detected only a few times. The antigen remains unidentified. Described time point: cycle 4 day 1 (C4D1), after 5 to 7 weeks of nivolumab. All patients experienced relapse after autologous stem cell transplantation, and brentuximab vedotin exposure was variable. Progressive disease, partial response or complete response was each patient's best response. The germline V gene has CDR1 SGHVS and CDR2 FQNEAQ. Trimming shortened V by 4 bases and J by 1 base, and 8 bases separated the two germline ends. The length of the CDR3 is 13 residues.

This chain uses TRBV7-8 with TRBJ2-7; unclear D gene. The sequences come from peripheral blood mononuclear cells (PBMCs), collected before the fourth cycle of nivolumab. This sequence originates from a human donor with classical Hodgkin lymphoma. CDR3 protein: CASSWGISYEQYF. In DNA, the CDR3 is TGTGCCAGCAGCTGGGGTATTTCCTACGAGCAGTACTTC.